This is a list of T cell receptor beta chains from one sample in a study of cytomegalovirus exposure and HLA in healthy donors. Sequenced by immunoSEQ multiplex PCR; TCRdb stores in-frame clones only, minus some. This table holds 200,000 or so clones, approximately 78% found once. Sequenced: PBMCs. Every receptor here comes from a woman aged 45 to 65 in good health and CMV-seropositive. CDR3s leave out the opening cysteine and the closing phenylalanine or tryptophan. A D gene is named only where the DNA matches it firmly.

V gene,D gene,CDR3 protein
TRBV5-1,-,ASTEGPKNSQY
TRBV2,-,ASSVEGVDTGELF
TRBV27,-,ASSGGQSGANVLT
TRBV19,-,ASSSGFYNQPQH
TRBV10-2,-,ASRPGLHNEQF
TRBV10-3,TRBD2,AIERERGETQY
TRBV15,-,ATSRRQRSYEQY
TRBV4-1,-,ASSQETPSSYNSPLH
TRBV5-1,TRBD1,ASSPTGTGNTIY
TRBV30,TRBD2,AWSVLGGRSSYEQY
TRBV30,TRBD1,AWSLQGVEPQH
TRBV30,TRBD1,AWSPGQGATEAF
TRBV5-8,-,ASSLQLSGGYT
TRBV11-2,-,ASSLAGDPARQEQY
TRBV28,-,ASSLLGGYEQY
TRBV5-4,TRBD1,ASSRGQGNTEAF
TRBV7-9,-,ASSLIGALGGYGYT
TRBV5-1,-,ASSSLEGKGIQY
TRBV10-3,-,AVDSYNEQF
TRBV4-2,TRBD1,ASSRDRGSGNTIY
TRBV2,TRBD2,ASRSGTSNTGELF
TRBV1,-,TSSQNPGGRDDNEQF
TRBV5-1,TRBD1,ASSIGTGNQPQH
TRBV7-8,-,ASRETIGTEAF
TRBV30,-,AWSLVSDQPQH
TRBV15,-,ATSRGGPGRAGEQY
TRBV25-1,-,ASSESYYGRSHEKLF
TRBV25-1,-,ASSERGRNRLNTEAF
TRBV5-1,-,ASSLTGYQETQY
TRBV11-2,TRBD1,ASSLEPGGYEQY
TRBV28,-,ASTKNPGLMYEQY
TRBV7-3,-,ASSTTRDNEQF
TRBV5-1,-,ASSLQGVDGYT
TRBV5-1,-,ASSLTVNTEAF
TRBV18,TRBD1,ASSQGTAGNEQF